Each of the 14 T cell receptor beta chains below was sequenced from the same sample in a study of molecular identifiers for immune sequencing clone quantification. MiXCR, applied by TCRdb to the PCR reads, yields one record per CDR3 protein. The table has about 640,000 distinct CDR3 sequences, 20% seen once. The sequencing input was naive CD8+ T cells from blood, with Jurkat cell RNA spiked in. Subset defined: FACS-sorted CD8+CD4-CCR7+CD45RA+ naive T cells. These receptors originate from a human donor in good health. Some libraries in this study had Jurkat cell RNA spiked in.

This clonotype was detected ten times or more. The chain joins TRBV24-1 to TRBJ1-5, with D possibly TRBD1 on 6 matching bases. CDR3 length equals 13 residues. Germline V gene data show CDR1 as KGHDR and CDR2 as SFDVKD. V was shortened by 9 bases and J by 3 bases, with 11 bases between the two germline ends. The CDR3 DNA reads TGTGCCACCGGCGGGGGCCCCAATCAGCCCCAGCATTTT. Its translation: CATGGGPNQPQHF.

As to this clonotype: Germline and junction disagree at one end, which may indicate a read error. The rearrangement uses TRBV7-9 and TRBJ2-1, with 10 bases identical to TRBD1. The CDR3 is 16 amino acids. Germline loops: CDR1 SEHNR, CDR2 FQNEAQ (reference sequence). CDR3 nucleotide sequence: TGTGCCTGCAGCCCGCTACCGGGACAGGGGAATGGTGAGCAGTTCTTC. Translating gives CACSPLPGQGNGEQFF.

This sequence joins TRBV13 and TRBJ2-3; 9 bases map to TRBD2. The J segment lost 2 bases and the V segment lost 0 bases, leaving 6 bases of the junction unmatched. Germline V gene data show CDR1 as PRHDT and CDR2 as FYEKMQ (reference sequence). This CDR3 has 17 residues. The CDR3 DNA sequence: TGTGCCAGCAGCTTAGGAGCAGCGGGGGGAAACACAGATACGCAGTATTTT. This translates into CASSLGAAGGNTDTQYF.

This clonotype was observed at least ten times. The rearrangement uses TRBV6-2 or TRBV6-3 and TRBJ2-5, with a weak D call TRBD1 (5 bases). Germline CDR1 is MNHEY and CDR2 is SVGEGT. V shed 7 bases and J shed 3 bases, with 12 bases lying between them. This CDR3 region has 13 residues. The CDR3 DNA is TGTGCCAGCAAAAGAAGGGGAAAAGAGACCCAGTACTTC. This codes for CASKRRGKETQYF.

V and J are TRBV5-6 and TRBJ2-7; D not certain. V lost 4 bases and J 3 bases, leaving 23 bases between the germline ends. The CDR3 length is 17 residues. Germline V gives CDR1 SGHDT, CDR2 YYEEEE. The CDR3 spells CASSPQNPNYEFYEQYF. As DNA, the CDR3 is TGTGCCAGCAGCCCTCAGAACCCTAACTATGAGTTCTACGAGCAGTACTTC.

The rearrangement uses TRBV5-4 and TRBJ1-1, with a tentative D call TRBD1 (5 bases). The CDR3 totals 16 residues. The germline gives CDR1 SGHNT, CDR2 YYREEE (reference sequence). Trimming left V 0 bases short and J 0 bases short, with 12 bases between. CDR3 coding DNA: TGTGCCAGCAGCTTGGACAGGCCGGGGGTGAACACTGAAGCTTTCTTT. Amino acids: CASSLDRPGVNTEAFF.

This clonotype was recorded many times. The V gene is TRBV4-3, the J gene TRBJ2-1; 7 bases agree with TRBD2. Looked up from germline, CDR1 is LGHNA and CDR2 is YSLEER. V lost 0 bases, J lost 5 bases, and 10 bases stayed unmatched. The CDR3 sequence is 17 residues long. CDR3 coding DNA: TGCGCCAGCAGCCAAGATATATTCGCGGGAGAAAACAATGAGCAGTTCTTC. This translates into CASSQDIFAGENNEQFF.

A word on this clonotype: Given a much more abundant clone one base away, this may be a read error. This chain joins TRBV7-9 and TRBJ2-5; 8 nucleotides align to TRBD1. The CDR3 is 17 residues long. The V gene end was trimmed by 2 bases and the J gene end by 1 base; junction bases not matched to a gene: 9. The V gene's germline CDR1 is SEHNR and CDR2 FQNEAQ (reference sequence). CDR3 DNA sequence: TGTGCCAGCAGCTTATCGGAGACAGGGGCCGGCCAAGAGACCCAGTACTTC. Translation: CASSLSETGAGQETQYF.

This clonotype was seen many times. J is TRBJ2-1 and V is TRBV7-3; tentatively, D is TRBD2 (5 bases). Germline CDR1 is SGHTA and CDR2 is FQGTGA. V dropped 5 bases and J dropped 8 bases, with 19 bases sitting between them. This CDR3 contains 15 residues. The CDR3 DNA is TGTGCCAGCAGCCCTGGGTTATCGGGGATGCATGAGCAGTTCTTC. Amino acids: CASSPGLSGMHEQFF.

This clonotype was picked up a small number of times. The chain employs TRBV28 and TRBJ2-5; D remains ambiguous. V gave up 2 bases and J gave up 3 bases, with 16 bases separating them. The CDR3 runs 16 residues. CDR1 is MDHEN, CDR2 SYDVKM, per germline. This CDR3 reads CASSLGVAIYEETQYF. CDR3 DNA sequence: TGTGCCAGCAGTTTAGGGGTTGCCATCTATGAAGAGACCCAGTACTTC.

The gene calls are TRBV5-3 and TRBJ1-2; 8 bases fit TRBD1. TRBV5-3 is classed as an ORF, of uncertain function. J gave up 3 bases and V 8 bases, and 21 bases lay outside the gene matches. The CDR3 totals 18 residues. In nucleotides, the CDR3 is TGTGCCAGCGGCCCGACAGGGGATGGCAATGTGTTAGACTATGGCTACACCTTC. This translates into CASGPTGDGNVLDYGYTF.

Concerning this clonotype: A junction end diverges from the germline sequence, so it may reflect a read error. DNA for the CDR3: TGTGCCAGCTGCTTAGGTGGGGGAAGAACCTACGAGCAGTACTTC. Encoded protein: CASCLGGGRTYEQYF. The chain couples TRBV11-2 to TRBJ2-7; D could derive from TRBD1 or TRBD2 (5 bases each). This CDR3 region has 15 residues. CDR1 and CDR2 (germline): SGHAT, FQNNGV.

This clonotype showed up many times. The chain joins TRBV30 to TRBJ2-1, with TRBD2 matching 7 bases. CDR1 and CDR2 from the germline V gene are GTSNPN and SVGIG (reference sequence). The V and J ends lost 8 bases and 7 bases, in that order; junction bases with no gene match: 8. The CDR3 has 12 amino acids. The CDR3 sequence is CAGQAGTNEQFF. The CDR3 bases are TGTGCCGGCCAAGCGGGAACTAATGAGCAGTTCTTC.

In the case of this clonotype: A much larger clone sits a single nucleotide away, making a read error possible. The chain has TRBV14 and TRBJ2-3; 7 bases are a match to TRBD2. CDR3 length: 17 amino acids. V shed 0 bases, J shed 8 bases, and the junction held 14 bases outside the gene matches. CDR1 SGHDN and CDR2 FVKESK come from the germline V gene. Written as DNA, the CDR3 is TGTGCCAGCAGCCAAGATCCCCAGCGGGGAAATCTCGTTACGCAGTATTTT. Protein product: CASSQDPQRGNLVTQYF.